Below are 24 T cell receptor beta chains sequenced from a single sample in a study. The sorted Tregs were CD4+CD25+CD127-/low cells. Amplification of TRBV12-4/TRBJ1-2 clonotypes used adaptor-ligated barcode primers. TCRdb re-analysed the multiplex PCR reads in MiXCR, keeping a single row per CDR3 protein. The table shows roughly 500 distinct CDR3 sequences, with roughly 6% occurring only once. Sample: tumor-infiltrating Tregs sorted from the breast tumor. The receptors come from a female donor with breast cancer.

This clonotype is large within its sample. This chain uses TRBV12-3 or TRBV12-4 with TRBJ1-2, with a weak D call TRBD1 (5 bases). The CDR3 sequence is 13 residues long. Trimming took off 6 bases at V and 4 bases at J, with 12 bases between the two ends. CDR3 sequence reads: CASSQGRPYGYTF. As DNA, the CDR3 is TGTGCCAGCAGCCAGGGACGGCCCTATGGCTACACCTTC.

This clonotype is categorized as medium-sized (0.01 to 0.1%). CDR3 sequence: CASSLKYYGYTF. In DNA, the CDR3 is TGTGCCAGCAGTTTGAAGTACTATGGCTACACCTTC. The chain carries TRBV12-3 or TRBV12-4 and TRBJ1-2; D is uncertain. Between the trimmed V and J ends, which lost 3 bases and 3 bases, there was a span of 5 bases. This CDR3 has 12 residues.

This clonotype is classed as medium-sized (0.01 to 0.1%). CDR3 nucleotides: TGTGCCAGCAGTTCTTGGATCGGTGGCTATGGCTACACCTTC. Its translation is CASSSWIGGYGYTF. The rearrangement uses TRBV12-3 or TRBV12-4 and TRBJ1-2, with D hard to call. CDR3 length: 14 residues. V lost 4 bases and J 4 bases, leaving 13 bases between the germline ends.

This clonotype is labeled large. The J gene is TRBJ1-2, the V gene TRBV12-3 or TRBV12-4; TRBD1 agrees at 9 bases. With 6 bases clipped from V and 3 bases from J, the junction kept 5 bases outside the gene matches. This CDR3 has 14 residues. The CDR3 protein is CASSRDREYYGYTF. The CDR3 region has the DNA TGTGCCAGCAGCAGGGACAGGGAGTACTATGGCTACACCTTC.

Within the sample, this clonotype is medium-sized. The chain carries TRBV12-3 or TRBV12-4 and TRBJ1-2; no clear D gene. V lost 6 bases, J lost 4 bases, and 12 bases lay in between. The CDR3 is made up of 13 amino acids. The CDR3 DNA is TGTGCCAGCAGGGGCCGATCCGTCTATGGCTACACCTTC. This encodes CASRGRSVYGYTF.

This clonotype is deemed medium-sized. The chain joins TRBV12-3 or TRBV12-4 to TRBJ1-2; 7 bases fit TRBD1. The CDR3 loop spans 14 amino acids. J lost 4 bases, V lost 6 bases, and 8 bases had no gene match. CDR3 in DNA: TGTGCCAGCAGGGGACCGCGGACAGGCTATGGCTACACCTTC. Residues: CASRGPRTGYGYTF.

This clonotype rates as large. The chain recombines TRBV12-3 or TRBV12-4 with TRBJ1-2; TRBD1 might be the D (5 bases). The CDR3 totals 13 residues. Trimming removed 11 bases at V and 4 bases at J, with 17 bases between. Here the CDR3 reads CASSLREGYGYTF. The CDR3, as DNA: TGTGCCTCCTCACTCAGGGAGGGCTATGGCTACACCTTC.

This clonotype is large (0.1 to 1%) in the sample. The J gene is TRBJ1-2, the V gene TRBV12-3 or TRBV12-4; D gene uncertain. Between the trimmed V and J ends, which lost 2 bases and 0 bases, there was a span of 10 bases. The CDR3 sequence is 15 residues long. The CDR3 region is CASSLRRTSNYGYTF. DNA for the CDR3: TGTGCCAGCAGTTTAAGGCGGACGTCTAACTATGGCTACACCTTC.

This clonotype is labeled medium-sized. The genes are TRBV12-3 or TRBV12-4 and TRBJ1-2, with D perhaps TRBD1 (6 bases). The CDR3 extends over 15 amino acids. V was pared by 4 bases and J by 7 bases, with 19 bases between. The CDR3 spells CASSYSTGSPSGYTF. In DNA, the CDR3 is TGTGCCAGCAGTTATTCAACAGGGAGCCCTAGTGGCTACACCTTC.

V gene TRBV12-3 or TRBV12-4 combines with J gene TRBJ1-2, with D uncertain. This CDR3 contains 13 residues. The ends were cut back, 4 bases at V and 3 bases at J, with 9 bases in the middle. CDR3 sequence reads: CASSYQADYGYTF. In DNA form, the CDR3 reads TGTGCCAGCAGTTACCAGGCGGACTATGGCTACACCTTC.

This clonotype is labeled as medium-sized (0.01 to 0.1%). This chain joins TRBV12-3 or TRBV12-4 and TRBJ1-2, with a possible D match to TRBD1 (5 bases). The V gene lost 9 bases and the J gene lost 2 bases, with 16 bases spanning the gap. The length of the CDR3 is 14 residues. CDR3 sequence reads: CASSPGLPNYGYTF. CDR3 DNA: TGTGCCAGTTCTCCGGGACTTCCCAACTATGGCTACACCTTC.

This clonotype is medium-sized. This sequence joins TRBV12-3 or TRBV12-4 and TRBJ1-2; tentatively, D is TRBD1 (6 bases). V lost 5 bases and J lost 0, with 13 bases in between. The CDR3 length is 15 residues. The CDR3 region is CASSRRGPTNYGYTF. CDR3 DNA sequence: TGTGCCAGCAGTCGCAGGGGCCCAACTAACTATGGCTACACCTTC.

This clonotype is deemed large (0.1 to 1%). The gene calls are TRBV12-3 or TRBV12-4 and TRBJ1-2; D remains unclear. Trimming removed 3 bases at V and 6 bases at J, with 11 bases between. The CDR3 is 13 residues long. The CDR3 coding sequence is TGTGCCAGCAGTTTGGGCACACCGAATGGCTACACCTTC. Protein product: CASSLGTPNGYTF.

By sample fraction, this clonotype is large (0.1 to 1%). J is TRBJ1-2 and V is TRBV12-3 or TRBV12-4, with D possibly being TRBD1 (5 bases). The CDR3 runs 13 residues. V lost 6 bases, J lost 5 bases, and 13 bases lay in between. CDR3 loop: CASSLLTGYGYTF. The CDR3 DNA reads TGTGCCAGCAGCCTCCTCACAGGTTATGGCTACACCTTC.

By frequency in the sample, this clonotype is medium-sized. The V gene is TRBV12-3 or TRBV12-4, the J gene TRBJ1-2, with D perhaps TRBD1 (5 bases). CDR3 length: 16 amino acids. V was pared by 3 bases and J by 6 bases, with 20 bases between. The CDR3 bases are TGTGCCAGCAGTTTGTCGATTCGAGCGGCGGGGCATGGCTACACCTTC. It is translated as CASSLSIRAAGHGYTF.

Judged by abundance, this clonotype is large. This chain uses TRBV12-3 or TRBV12-4 with TRBJ1-2, with D tentatively TRBD1 (6 bases). The CDR3 consists of 12 residues. Trimming stripped 6 bases from V and 4 bases from J, with 9 bases between. The CDR3 protein is CASSRDIYGYTF. In DNA form, the CDR3 reads TGTGCCAGCAGCCGGGACATCTATGGCTACACCTTC.

By sample fraction, this clonotype is medium-sized. The rearrangement links TRBV12-3 or TRBV12-4 to TRBJ1-2, with 7 positions matching TRBD1. The CDR3 runs 15 residues. Unmatched junction bases numbered 5, after V lost 0 bases and J lost 4 bases. The CDR3 reads CASSLARTGPYGYTF. The CDR3 DNA sequence: TGTGCCAGCAGTTTAGCCCGGACAGGACCCTATGGCTACACCTTC.

By sample share, this clonotype is medium-sized. The J gene is TRBJ1-2, the V gene TRBV12-3 or TRBV12-4, with D unresolved. Deletions cut 3 bases from V and 7 bases from J, with 9 bases between. The CDR3 consists of 12 residues. This CDR3 is CASSFPGFGYTF. In DNA, the CDR3 is TGTGCCAGCAGTTTTCCGGGATTTGGCTACACCTTC.

This clonotype is deemed medium-sized (0.01 to 0.1%). The chain couples TRBV12-3 or TRBV12-4 to TRBJ1-2; D unclear. The V and J ends lost 5 bases and 4 bases respectively, with 11 bases between them. The CDR3 covers 13 residues. This CDR3 reads CASSNPWIYGYTF. DNA for the CDR3: TGTGCCAGCAGTAATCCATGGATCTATGGCTACACCTTC.

This clonotype ranks as medium-sized. CDR3 loop: CASSLGRANYGYTF. As DNA, the CDR3 is TGTGCCAGCAGTTTAGGCAGGGCGAACTATGGCTACACCTTC. The chain links TRBV12-3 or TRBV12-4 to TRBJ1-2, with a tentative D call TRBD1 (5 bases). The germline V and J ends were trimmed by 1 base and 2 bases, with 8 bases remaining between them. CDR3 length: 14 residues.

By proportion, this clonotype is large (0.1 to 1%). The chain has TRBV12-3 or TRBV12-4 and TRBJ1-2; D possibly corresponds to TRBD1 (6 bases). The CDR3 has 14 amino acids. V dropped 6 bases and J dropped 0 bases, with 11 bases sitting between them. The CDR3 bases are TGTGCCAGCAGCGGACAGTTGGCTAACTATGGCTACACCTTC. Protein sequence: CASSGQLANYGYTF.

Judged by abundance, this clonotype is medium-sized. A junction end diverges from the germline sequence, so it may reflect a read error. The chain uses TRBV12-3 or TRBV12-4 and TRBJ1-2, with TRBD1 identical over 8 bases. The length of the CDR3 is 12 residues. This CDR3 reads CASSFLDREIAF. CDR3 nucleotides: TGTGCCAGCAGTTTCTTGGACAGGGAGATCGCCTTC.

In its sample, this clonotype is medium-sized (0.01 to 0.1%). This chain links TRBV12-3 or TRBV12-4 with TRBJ1-2; no firm D call. The CDR3 runs to 13 residues. The V end lost 4 bases, the J end lost 6 bases, and 12 bases lay between the germline ends. As DNA, the CDR3 is TGTGCCAGCAGTTCAGGTGTGTTGGATGGCTACACCTTC. Translating it yields CASSSGVLDGYTF.

This clonotype is termed medium-sized (0.01 to 0.1%). The chain joins TRBV12-3 or TRBV12-4 to TRBJ1-2, with D uncertain. V gave up 1 base and J gave up 6 bases, with 3 bases separating them. There are 11 residues in the CDR3. CDR3 loop: CASSLGNGYTF. The CDR3 region has the DNA TGTGCCAGCAGTTTAGGCAATGGCTACACCTTC.